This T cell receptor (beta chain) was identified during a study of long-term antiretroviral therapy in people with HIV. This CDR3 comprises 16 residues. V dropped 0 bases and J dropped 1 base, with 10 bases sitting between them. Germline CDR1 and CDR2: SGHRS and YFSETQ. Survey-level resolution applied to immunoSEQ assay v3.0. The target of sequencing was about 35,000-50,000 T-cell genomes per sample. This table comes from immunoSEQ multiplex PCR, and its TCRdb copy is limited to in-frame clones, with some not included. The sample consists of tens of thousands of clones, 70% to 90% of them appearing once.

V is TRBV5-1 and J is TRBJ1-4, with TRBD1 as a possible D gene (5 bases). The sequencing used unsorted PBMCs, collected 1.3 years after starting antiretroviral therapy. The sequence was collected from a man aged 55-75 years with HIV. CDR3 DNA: TGCGCCAGCAGCTTGGATCCGGGGGTAACTAATGAAAAACTGTTTTTT. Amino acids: CASSLDPGVTNEKLFF. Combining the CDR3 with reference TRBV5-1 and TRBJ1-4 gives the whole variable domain KAGVTQTPRYLIKTRGQQVTLSCSPISGHRSVSWYQQTPGQGLQFLFEYFSETQRNKGNFPGRFSGRQFSNSRSEMNVSTLELGDSALYLCASSLDPGVTNEKLFFGSGTQLSVL.